The 28 T cell receptor beta chains listed next were all sequenced from one sample in a study of blood T cell repertoires in COVID-19. Libraries were prepared by immunoSEQ multiplex PCR; TCRdb keeps only in-frame clonotypes and omits some of them. The data show 470,000 or so clones, 70% to 90% seen once. The sample was peripheral blood. These TCRs come from a human donor in a cohort sampled during active COVID-19.

Remarks on this clone: At the DNA level, this CDR3 is encoded by other sequences in the same sample as well. The rearrangement links TRBV19 to TRBJ2-5, with TRBD1 matching over 7 bases. The CDR3 sequence is 13 residues long. Trimming at V came to 6 bases and at J to 1 base, leaving 2 bases not matched to a gene. CDR1 is LNHDA and CDR2 is SQIVND in the germline V gene (reference sequence). CDR3 sequence: CASSPGGQETQYF. CDR3 sequence (DNA): TGTGCCAGTAGCCCAGGGGGCCAAGAGACCCAGTACTTC.

V gene TRBV28 combines with J gene TRBJ1-1, with a possible D match to TRBD1 (5 bases). The germline V gene has CDR1 MDHEN and CDR2 SYDVKM. Trimming cost V 6 bases and J 14 bases, with 22 bases left between them. The CDR3 runs to 13 residues. CDR3 coding DNA: TGTGCCAGCAGAACCCAAAGGAGGCGGGAGGGGTTCTTT. Its translation: CASRTQRRREGFF.

The gene calls are TRBV3-1 (or the pseudogene TRBV3-2) and TRBJ2-3; D is perhaps TRBD1 (5 bases). Germline values: CDR1 LGHDT, CDR2 YNNKEL (reference sequence). This CDR3 has 14 amino acids. V was pared by 6 bases and J by 4 bases, with 14 bases between. In nucleotides, the CDR3 is TGTGCCAGCAGTAAAAGGGGAAGGGCAGATACGCAGTATTTT. Amino acids: CASSKRGRADTQYF.

The chain joins TRBV6-5 to TRBJ2-7; TRBD2 is a possible D gene (6 bases). This CDR3 is built from 15 residues. Germline V gene lookup returns CDR1 MNHEY and CDR2 SVGAGI. The V end lost 6 bases, the J end lost 2 bases, and 17 bases lay between the germline ends. The CDR3 coding sequence is TGTGCCAGCAGACGCACGTCGGGGGAGACCTACGAGCAGTACTTC. Its protein product is CASRRTSGETYEQYF.

The chain recombines TRBV15 with TRBJ2-7; possible D gene TRBD1, 5 bases. Germline V gene lookup returns CDR1 LNHNV and CDR2 YYDKDF (reference sequence). This CDR3 contains 15 residues. V lost 0 bases and J lost 2, with 11 bases in between. As DNA, the CDR3 is TGTGCCACCAGCAGAGAGGGGCTCGCCCCCTACGAGCAGTACTTC. Protein: CATSREGLAPYEQYF.

The V call is TRBV19, the J call TRBJ1-3, with a possible D match to TRBD1 (6 bases). The CDR3 spans 13 residues. The germline gives CDR1 LNHDA, CDR2 SQIVND (reference sequence). V lost 6 bases, J lost 4 bases, and 10 bases lay in between. CDR3 region: CASSRGNGNTIYF. CDR3 nucleotide sequence: TGTGCCAGTAGCAGGGGAAACGGAAACACCATATATTTT.

The chain links TRBV9 to TRBJ1-1; TRBD1 is a possible D gene (5 bases). CDR1 and CDR2 (germline): SGDLS, YYNGEE. The CDR3 is 14 amino acids. V shed 1 base and J shed 4 bases, with 11 bases lying between them. The CDR3 coding sequence is TGTGCCAGCAGCGTACAGGGTTCGAGCACTGAAGCTTTCTTT. This gives the protein CASSVQGSSTEAFF.

In regard to this clone: The sample carries other DNA sequences with the same CDR3. The chain employs TRBV6-6 and TRBJ1-2, with TRBD1 as a possible D gene (6 bases). V gave up 6 bases and J gave up 2 bases, with 10 bases separating them. CDR1 and CDR2 from the germline V gene are MNHNY and SVGAGI (reference sequence). The length of the CDR3 is 13 residues. The CDR3 reads CASSPDRNYGYTF. In DNA, the CDR3 is TGTGCCAGCAGCCCCGACAGGAACTATGGCTACACCTTC.

The J gene is TRBJ2-7, the V gene TRBV28; 9 bases align to TRBD1. Germline CDR1 reads MDHEN; CDR2 reads SYDVKM. This CDR3 region has 16 residues. V lost 1 base to trimming and J lost 3 bases; unmatched junction nucleotides: 7. The chain's CDR3 is CASSLSGTGKSYEQYF. The CDR3 DNA follows: TGTGCCAGCAGTTTATCCGGGACAGGGAAGAGCTACGAGCAGTACTTC. Combining the CDR3 with reference TRBV28 and TRBJ2-7 gives the whole variable domain DVKVTQSSRYLVKRTGEKVFLECVQDMDHENMFWYRQDPGLGLRLIYFSYDVKMKEKGDIPEGYSVSREKKERFSLILESASTNQTSMYLCASSLSGTGKSYEQYFGPGTRLTVT.

V usage is TRBV6-6 and J usage is TRBJ2-5; TRBD1 is a possible D gene (5 bases). The V gene lost 7 bases and the J gene lost 5 bases, with 20 bases spanning the gap. The CDR3 is made up of 15 amino acids. Germline CDR1 and CDR2: MNHNY and SVGAGI (reference sequence). This CDR3 is CASTPDIGSRETQYF. The CDR3 bases are TGTGCCAGCACCCCGGACATTGGGTCGCGGGAGACCCAGTACTTC.

The rearrangement uses TRBV7-3 and TRBJ2-3; D is perhaps TRBD1 (6 bases). In germline, CDR1 is SGHTA, CDR2 FQGTGA. V was pared by 2 bases and J by 5 bases, with 14 bases between. The CDR3 runs to 15 residues. CDR3 protein: CASSLERGQRDTQYF. CDR3 sequence (DNA): TGTGCCAGCAGCTTAGAGAGGGGACAACGAGATACGCAGTATTTT.

The DNA of the CDR3 is TGTGCCAGCAGTTACTCTCAGGGGGCGTACGGAAATGAGCAGTTCTTC. It codes for CASSYSQGAYGNEQFF. The chain recombines TRBV6-5 with TRBJ2-1; TRBD1 aligns across 8 bases. Germline CDR1 and CDR2: MNHEY and SVGAGI. V lost 0 bases, J lost 7 bases, and 8 bases stayed unmatched. The CDR3 sequence is 16 residues long.

This sequence joins TRBV30 and TRBJ1-6; TRBD1 agrees at 8 bases. This CDR3 contains 15 residues. V shed 0 bases, J shed 8 bases, and the junction held 6 bases outside the gene matches. Germline-derived CDR1 and CDR2 are GTSNPN and SVGIG (reference sequence). In DNA, the CDR3 is TGTGCCTGGAGTGTAGGCAGGGGGCTGCATTCACCCCTCCACTTT. Residues: CAWSVGRGLHSPLHF.

This rearrangement joins TRBV7-9 to TRBJ1-2; 10 nucleotides align to TRBD1. The CDR3 totals 16 residues. CDR1 is SEHNR, CDR2 FQNEAQ, per germline (reference sequence). With 5 bases clipped from V and 5 bases from J, the junction kept 11 bases outside the gene matches. The CDR3 DNA sequence: TGTGCCAGCAGCCTGACCGGGACAGGGGAGGGGTATGGCTACACCTTC. Translated, it gives CASSLTGTGEGYGYTF.

This CDR3 reads CSVVGVLNTEAFF. The CDR3 DNA reads as TGCAGCGTTGTAGGGGTATTAAACACTGAAGCTTTCTTT. The V gene is TRBV29-1, the J gene TRBJ1-1, with D possibly TRBD1 on 5 matching bases. This CDR3 region has 13 residues. Germline CDR1 SQVTM, CDR2 ANQGSEA. V was shortened by 4 bases and J by 2 bases, with 11 bases between the two germline ends.

The sample holds many counts of this clone. J is TRBJ1-1 and V is TRBV7-9, with 7 bases fitting TRBD1. With V trimmed by 3 bases and J by 5 bases, 3 bases remained unmatched. Germline V gene lookup returns CDR1 SEHNR and CDR2 FQNEAQ (reference sequence). The CDR3 has 13 amino acids. CDR3 residues: CASSLLQGTEAFF. The CDR3 nucleotides read TGTGCCAGCAGCTTGCTACAGGGGACTGAAGCTTTCTTT.

The CDR3, as DNA: TGTGCCAGCAGCTTAAGTCCGGTGCAGGCGGGGAACACTGAAGCTTTCTTT. Protein sequence: CASSLSPVQAGNTEAFF. The V and J genes are TRBV11-2 and TRBJ1-1; D is unclear. V was trimmed by 2 bases and J by 1 base, leaving 17 bases between them. CDR1 is SGHAT, CDR2 FQNNGV, per germline. This CDR3 contains 17 residues.

The rearrangement joins TRBV6-5 to TRBJ1-1; D call uncertain. The CDR3 loop spans 14 amino acids. The germline V and J ends were trimmed by 4 bases and 4 bases, with 13 bases remaining between them. From germline, CDR1 is MNHEY and CDR2 SVGAGI. CDR3 amino acids: CASSSPGGPTEAFF. Here the CDR3 DNA reads TGTGCCAGCAGTTCTCCTGGCGGCCCCACTGAAGCTTTCTTT.

The V and J genes are TRBV7-3 and TRBJ2-3; 8 positions match TRBD1. This CDR3 has 15 amino acids. The trim removed 0 bases at V and 3 bases at J, leaving 2 bases unmatched. Germline assignment: CDR1 SGHTA and CDR2 FQGTGA. The CDR3: CASSLTTGGTDTQYF. As DNA, the CDR3 is TGTGCCAGCAGCTTAACAACAGGGGGAACAGATACGCAGTATTTT.

This chain links TRBV7-2 with TRBJ1-2; 8 nucleotides align to TRBD1. The V and J ends lost 0 bases and 8 bases, in that order; junction bases with no gene match: 11. Germline CDR1 and CDR2: SGHTA and FQGNSA. This CDR3 is built from 16 residues. The CDR3 here is CASSLATQTGVGGYTF. The CDR3 DNA follows: TGTGCCAGCAGCTTAGCGACACAGACAGGGGTAGGAGGCTACACCTTC.

This clone came up once. The CDR3 DNA reads as TGTGCCAGTCAACTAGCGGGAGCTTACGAGCAGTACTTC. Residues: CASQLAGAYEQYF. The rearrangement links TRBV27 to TRBJ2-7, with 11 bases identical to TRBD2. The CDR3 sequence is 13 residues long. Trimming removed 9 bases from V and 4 bases from J; junction bases left unmatched: 5. Germline V gene lookup returns CDR1 MNHEY and CDR2 SMNVEV (reference sequence).

The sample holds a few counts of this clone. The rearrangement links TRBV6-1 to TRBJ2-2; perhaps TRBD1 as D (6 bases). Germline CDR1 reads MNHNS; CDR2 reads SASEGT. V was shortened by 0 bases and J by 5 bases, with 10 bases between the two germline ends. CDR3 length: 15 residues. CDR3: CASSEAYQGTGELFF. CDR3 nucleotides: TGTGCCAGCAGTGAAGCGTACCAGGGGACCGGGGAGCTGTTTTTT.

This sequence joins TRBV24-1 and TRBJ2-3; 9 bases are a match to TRBD1. The CDR3 runs to 17 residues. The junction had 5 bases not matched to a gene; V was cut back by 0 bases and J by 2 bases. Looked up from germline, CDR1 is KGHDR and CDR2 is SFDVKD. The CDR3 loop is CATSDLTGGRFTDTQYF. The CDR3 DNA follows: TGTGCCACCAGTGATTTGACAGGGGGCCGGTTCACAGATACGCAGTATTTT.

V and J are TRBV5-4 and TRBJ2-5; D perhaps matches TRBD2 (5 bases). The CDR3 sequence is 14 residues long. Germline V gene data show CDR1 as SGHNT and CDR2 as YYREEE (reference sequence). Trimming stripped 4 bases from V and 5 bases from J, with 15 bases between. Here the CDR3 reads CASSTGLDGETQYF. CDR3 in DNA: TGTGCCAGCAGCACCGGACTTGACGGGGAGACCCAGTACTTC.

This clone was seen just once. The rearrangement uses TRBV24-1 and TRBJ2-1; the match to TRBD1 covers 9 bases. Losses at the gene ends were 4 bases for V and 0 bases for J; bases not matched to a gene: 6. CDR1 KGHDR and CDR2 SFDVKD come from the germline V gene. The CDR3 covers 17 residues. CDR3 sequence reads: CATSDRDRASSYNEQFF. The CDR3 nucleotides read TGTGCCACCAGTGACCGGGACAGGGCGAGCTCCTACAATGAGCAGTTCTTC.

This chain connects TRBV5-1 to TRBJ2-3; 7 bases are shared with TRBD2. CDR1 is SGHRS, CDR2 YFSETQ, per germline. V was clipped by 0 bases and J by 3 bases; unmatched bases: 31. The CDR3 sequence is 24 residues long. The CDR3 sequence is CASSLDPLFDSPPDSGAGTDTQYF. In nucleotides, the CDR3 is TGCGCCAGCAGCTTGGACCCCTTATTCGACAGCCCCCCTGATAGCGGAGCGGGGACAGATACGCAGTATTTT.

J is TRBJ1-2 and V is TRBV7-2, with TRBD1 matching over 7 bases. The CDR3 spans 15 residues. Trimming took 2 bases from V and 6 from J; bases not matched to a gene: 9. Germline-derived CDR1 and CDR2 are SGHTA and FQGNSA. Here the CDR3 DNA reads TGTGCCAGCAGCTTAATGACAGGGAGGTTAGATGGCTACACCTTC. Translated, it gives CASSLMTGRLDGYTF.

This clone was seen only once. The CDR3 reads CSVEDSWRVREAFF. For the CDR3, the DNA is TGCAGCGTTGAAGATAGTTGGAGGGTACGGGAAGCTTTCTTT. The chain is built from TRBV29-1 and TRBJ1-1; unclear D gene. CDR1 is SQVTM and CDR2 is ANQGSEA in the germline V gene. The length of the CDR3 is 14 residues. Trimming stripped 0 bases from V and 8 bases from J, with 16 bases between.